The clone carrying this T cell receptor (beta chain) occurred many times. What it recognizes is unknown. Patients counted as stable if ophthalmopathy did not develop within 18 months. A patient was excluded if there was uncontrolled infection, other autoimmune disease, pregnancy or lactation. Diagnoses were made from clinical symptoms, serum measures (thyroxine and TRAb), thyroid ultrasound and orbital computed tomography. The data belong to a study of T cells in Graves' hyperthyroidism and ophthalmopathy. Findings of the study overall: Blood also carried most thyroid clonotypes expanded above 0.001.

V lost 5 bases to trimming and J lost 0 bases, with 10 bases between them. Per the germline V gene, CDR1 is MDHEN and CDR2 is SYDVKM. There are 14 residues in the CDR3. Using RNA transcripts as the source, TCR beta CDR3 regions were amplified. The HTBI primer set served for first-round RT-PCR of the TCR CDR3. TCRdb itself ran the multiplex PCR reads through MiXCR, one entry per CDR3 protein. Here the sample spans roughly 380,000 distinct CDR3 sequences, about an eighth being singletons. The source material was blood. The rearrangement joins TRBV28 to TRBJ1-1; D not resolved. This sequence originates from a woman between 18 and 30 years old with Graves' hyperthyroidism. The CDR3, as DNA: TGTGCCAGCAGTCTCGCAGCTATGAACACTGAAGCTTTCTTT. As protein: CASSLAAMNTEAFF. Filled out from reference TRBV28 and TRBJ1-1, the complete variable domain reads DVKVTQSSRYLVKRTGEKVFLECVQDMDHENMFWYRQDPGLGLRLIYFSYDVKMKEKGDIPEGYSVSREKKERFSLILESASTNQTSMYLCASSLAAMNTEAFFGQGTRLTVV.